The clone carrying this TCR beta chain was seen only once. The CDR3 has 14 amino acids. The V gene end was trimmed by 5 bases and the J gene end by 4 bases; junction bases not matched to a gene: 5. Germline assignment: CDR1 SGHTA and CDR2 FQGNSA. This record belongs to a study of T-cell memory formation after mild COVID-19. TCRdb used MiXCR to reprocess the 5' RACE reads, holding one entry per CDR3 protein. This table has a few hundred thousand distinct CDR3 sequences, 20% to 30% appearing once. The receptor was derived from an adult woman who had mild COVID-19 (a few samples of this study predate the infection). Cell type and time point are not known. V gene TRBV7-2 combines with J gene TRBJ2-7; 10 nucleotides line up with TRBD2. The sample taken for sequencing was PBMCs or a T cell subset sorted from them (not recorded which). DNA for the CDR3: TGTGCCAGCAGCCTCTCTAGCGGGAGATACGAGCAGTACTTC. It translates to CASSLSSGRYEQYF.